This TCR beta chain was sequenced for a study of blood T cell repertoires in COVID-19 (TCRdb year 2020). Context from the whole study: Samples from collaborators originated in the United States, Italy and Spain and spanned both the acute and convalescent phases of COVID-19. The repertoires were released in a freely available public database intended as a resource for research on the immune response to SARS-CoV-2. Deeply sampled blood TCRbeta repertoires from subjects exposed to, actively infected with, or recovered from COVID-19 were included in the dataset. Samples came from the ongoing ImmuneRACE study (first 160 participants) plus 1,254 subjects from 6 global collaborators. Where available, HLA class I and class II types were taken from metadata supplied by the sample provider and were not determined by assay-based typing. The material from the prospective study consisted of cDNA or gDNA derived from T cells, B-cell-depleted T cells, or PBMCs. Sample metadata almost always included a de-identified subject ID, COVID-19 status, age in years and sex.

Its CDR3 holds 14 amino acids, cysteine through phenylalanine. Only CDR3 DNA remains: 42 bases, in frame from the first base. For CDR1 and CDR2, the germline V gene lists SGHAT and FQNNGV. Deletion took 7 bases off V and 3 bases off J, with a span of 16 bases between the germline ends. What the research found in general, with its limitations: How much clinical and demographic metadata was included differed by source and by participant, and the metadata was provided uncurated.

Whole blood was collected in K2EDTA tubes by collaborating institutions according to the institutions' own protocols. For TCRbeta analysis, collaborator samples were shipped as frozen whole blood, as isolated PBMCs, or as DNA extracted from either sample type. TCRbeta CDR3 regions were amplified from genomic DNA using the immunoSEQ Assay, a bias-controlled multiplex PCR. Per the source publication's procedure: Nucleated cell counts per sample were estimated from amplification of reference gene primers within the assay. To quantify the absolute abundance of each unique TCRbeta CDR3 rearrangement, sequence reads were collapsed and filtered. For each sample, productive Simpson clonality was calculated as the square root of Simpson's diversity index across productive rearrangements. TCRdb holds this immuneACCESS table with in-frame rearrangements only. Some clones are missing; in checked studies, unresolved V genes explain under half, and the rest has no known cause. The V and J calls and the clone size are those of that table, but D and trimming were determined from the DNA. The sample table lists some 94,000 clones, over 80% of them with a count of one. The top ten clonotypes cover under 1.2% of the sample.

This clone was counted between two and nine times. The antigen this receptor binds is unknown. Base qualities are not recorded, but no much larger clone differs from it by a single base. Recombination connected TRBV11-2 to TRBJ2-7; possibly the D gene is TRBD2, per 5 matching bases. The TCR originated in a human donor in a cohort sampled during active COVID-19. The material sequenced was peripheral blood. The CDR3 loop reads CASKEDFALYEQYF. The sequenced DNA is TGTGCCAGCAAGGAGGACTTCGCCCTCTACGAGCAGTACTTC.